These 8 T cell receptor beta chains were all obtained from the same sample, sequenced in a study of blood T cell repertoires in COVID-19. Some clones are missing from TCRdb's copy, which holds only in-frame ones; the method was immunoSEQ multiplex PCR. Here the sample spans around 70,000 clones, approximately 78% being singletons. Material: peripheral blood. These receptors were taken from a human donor in a cohort sampled during active COVID-19.

V gene TRBV6-6 combines with J gene TRBJ2-7, with 9 bases aligning to TRBD1. V was pared by 6 bases and J by 3 bases, with 6 bases of the junction left unmatched. CDR3 length equals 14 residues. The germline gives CDR1 MNHNY, CDR2 SVGAGI (reference sequence). The CDR3 nucleotides are TGTGCCAGCAGCACCGGGACAGGGAACTACGAGCAGTACTTC. It translates to CASSTGTGNYEQYF.

The rearrangement uses TRBV10-3 and TRBJ2-1; TRBD2 agrees at 10 bases. Germline CDR1 and CDR2: ENHRY and SYGVKD. The V gene end was trimmed by 4 bases and the J gene end by 4 bases; junction bases not matched to a gene: 4. This CDR3 contains 15 residues. CDR3: CAISGASGRYNEQFF. In DNA form, the CDR3 reads TGTGCCATCAGTGGAGCTAGCGGGAGATACAATGAGCAGTTCTTC.

This chain connects TRBV4-1 to TRBJ1-5; D gene unclear. V was shortened by 4 bases and J by 0 bases, with 4 bases between the two germline ends. This CDR3 spans 13 amino acids. Germline lookup yields CDR1 MGHRA and CDR2 YSYEKL. Written as DNA, the CDR3 is TGCGCCAGCAGCCCATTTAGCAATCAGCCCCAGCATTTT. Protein sequence: CASSPFSNQPQHF.

The rearrangement joins TRBV3-1 (or the pseudogene TRBV3-2) to TRBJ2-5, with a possible D match to TRBD1 (5 bases). The V and J ends lost 6 bases and 5 bases respectively, with 13 bases between them. CDR1 and CDR2 (germline): LGHDT, YNNKEL (reference sequence). The CDR3 contains 13 residues. The CDR3: CASSQQVWETQYF. The CDR3 nucleotides are TGTGCCAGCAGTCAACAGGTTTGGGAGACCCAGTACTTC.

As DNA, the CDR3 is TGCGCCAGCAGCCTAAACAGGGGCGGCCTGGGGGAGCAGTTCTTC. Its protein product is CASSLNRGGLGEQFF. This sequence joins TRBV4-3 and TRBJ2-1, with 7 bases lining up with TRBD1. The V gene's germline CDR1 is LGHNA and CDR2 YSLEER. The CDR3 sequence is 15 residues long. The ends lost 4 bases at V and 10 bases at J; junction bases unmatched: 13.

This clone was seen only a few times. The chain links TRBV19 to TRBJ2-2, with 7 bases fitting TRBD2. The CDR3 covers 14 residues. CDR1 LNHDA and CDR2 SQIVND come from the germline V gene (reference sequence). The V segment lost 6 bases and the J segment 6 bases; nucleotides outside the gene matches: 7. The CDR3 DNA reads TGTGCCAGTAGCCAGCGCGGACTAGCCGGGGAGCTGTTTTTT. It codes for CASSQRGLAGELFF.

This rearrangement joins TRBV3-1 (or the pseudogene TRBV3-2) to TRBJ1-2; D not resolved. The CDR3 sequence is 14 residues long. Germline V gene sequence: CDR1 LGHDT, CDR2 YNNKEL (reference sequence). Trimming removed 4 bases from V and 8 bases from J, with 17 bases in between. This CDR3 reads CASSLHKALTGYTF. For the CDR3, the DNA is TGTGCCAGCAGCCTCCACAAAGCGTTAACCGGCTACACCTTC.

The V call is TRBV7-9, the J call TRBJ2-5, with D possibly TRBD1 on 6 matching bases. The CDR3 runs 13 residues. The germline V and J ends were trimmed by 6 bases and 5 bases, with 13 bases remaining between them. Germline V gene data show CDR1 as SEHNR and CDR2 as FQNEAQ (reference sequence). This CDR3 is CASRNRDTETQYF. The CDR3 nucleotides read TGTGCCAGCAGAAACCGGGACACTGAGACCCAGTACTTC.